The 23 T cell receptor beta chains below all came from one sample that was sequenced in a study of identical twins. TCRdb re-called the 5' RACE reads through MiXCR, storing one row per CDR3 protein. The table lists about 520,000 distinct CDR3 sequences, 20% to 25% of them singletons. These records were also assigned to another study, of T cells expressing NK-cell markers.

The sample consisted of CD4+ T cells sorted from blood. These receptors were collected from a woman under 30 in good health.

V usage is TRBV10-3 and J usage is TRBJ1-1, with TRBD1 matching over 9 bases. Germline V CDR1 and CDR2: ENHRY, SYGVKD. V gave up 10 bases and J gave up 3 bases; unmatched junction bases: 6. The CDR3 loop spans 13 amino acids. CDR3 bases: TGTGCCACCCGGGACAGGGCAGACACTGAAGCTTTCTTT. Amino acid sequence: CATRDRADTEAFF.

This chain joins TRBV5-1 and TRBJ1-4; TRBD1 agrees at 7 bases. The junction had 7 bases not matched to a gene; V was cut back by 10 bases and J by 4 bases. Germline V lookup: CDR1 SGHRS, CDR2 YFSETQ. The CDR3 loop spans 13 amino acids. Written as DNA, the CDR3 is TGCGCCGTACGGGACAGTGATAATGAAAAACTGTTTTTT. Protein product: CAVRDSDNEKLFF.

This clonotype was seen repeatedly, ten times or more. The CDR3 nucleotides read TGTGCCAGCAGTTCCACCGCAGGGGGTCGCGAGCAGTACTTC. Residues: CASSSTAGGREQYF. V usage is TRBV6-5 and J usage is TRBJ2-7; 7 nucleotides match TRBD1. This CDR3 region has 14 residues. In germline, CDR1 is MNHEY, CDR2 SVGAGI. V trimming: 4 bases; J trimming: 6 bases; junction bases outside the gene matches: 9.

This clonotype was seen a handful of times. The genes are TRBV20-1 and TRBJ2-3; 11 bases fit TRBD2. V lost 7 bases and J lost 1; bases outside the gene matches: 10. CDR3 length: 16 residues. The germline V gene has CDR1 DFQATT and CDR2 SNEGSKA (reference sequence). For the CDR3, the DNA is TGCAGTGTTGTGCGAACTAGCGGGAGCGGCACAGATACGCAGTATTTT. It specifies CSVVRTSGSGTDTQYF.

The V and J genes are TRBV20-1 and TRBJ2-7; 12 nucleotides line up with TRBD2. V trimming: 3 bases; J trimming: 2 bases; junction bases outside the gene matches: 5. The germline CDR1 and CDR2 sequences are DFQATT and SNEGSKA (reference sequence). This CDR3 has 15 residues. CDR3 amino acids: CSARILAGGPYEQYF. The CDR3 DNA sequence: TGCAGTGCTAGGATACTAGCGGGAGGACCCTACGAGCAGTACTTC.

This clonotype was seen more than once but under ten times. The chain has TRBV6-1 and TRBJ2-1; D is possibly TRBD1 (5 bases). Germline CDR1 MNHNS, CDR2 SASEGT. The CDR3 spans 15 residues. Trimming shortened V by 6 bases and J by 6 bases, and 18 bases separated the two germline ends. The CDR3 reads CASRRDSYPSNEQFF. The CDR3 region has the DNA TGTGCCAGCAGACGCGACAGTTACCCTTCCAATGAGCAGTTCTTC.

This clonotype was seen more than once but under ten times. The chain combines TRBV6-1 with TRBJ2-1; TRBD2 matches at 7 bases. Germline V gene lookup returns CDR1 MNHNS and CDR2 SASEGT. After removal of 6 bases from V and 6 bases from J, the junction contained 5 bases not matched to a gene. This CDR3 is built from 13 residues. The CDR3 spells CASRLLAFNEQFF. The DNA for the CDR3 is TGTGCCAGCAGACTACTAGCGTTCAATGAGCAGTTCTTC.

The rearrangement joins TRBV27 to TRBJ1-2; TRBD1 aligns across 9 bases. The CDR3 contains 16 residues. V lost 6 bases to trimming and J lost 8 bases; unmatched junction nucleotides: 16. Germline loops: CDR1 MNHEY, CDR2 SMNVEV (reference sequence). This CDR3 is CASRPGTGSLARGYTF. Here the CDR3 DNA reads TGTGCCAGCAGACCCGGGACAGGGTCACTAGCTAGGGGCTACACCTTC.

The chain combines TRBV10-3 with TRBJ2-7; D may match TRBD1 or TRBD2 (5 bases each). The CDR3 extends over 13 amino acids. The V end was cut by 11 bases, the J end by 7 bases, with 21 bases between. From germline, CDR1 is ENHRY and CDR2 SYGVKD. CDR3 DNA: TGTGCCTTCCGTGACGCGTGGGACGGGGAGCAGTACTTC. As protein: CAFRDAWDGEQYF.

This clonotype was counted a few times. J is TRBJ2-6 and V is TRBV10-3; 8 bases are shared with TRBD2. Germline V lookup: CDR1 ENHRY, CDR2 SYGVKD. There are 14 residues in the CDR3. After removal of 4 bases from V and 9 bases from J, the junction contained 5 bases not matched to a gene. CDR3 nucleotides: TGTGCCATCAGTGCGGGGGGGTTGGTCAACGTCCTGACTTTC. Encoded protein: CAISAGGLVNVLTF.

This chain links TRBV12-3 or TRBV12-4 with TRBJ2-5; D is unclear. This CDR3 has 10 residues. Trimming removed 7 bases from V and 3 bases from J, with 3 bases in between. The DNA for the CDR3 is TGTGCCAGCACTAAAGAGACCCAGTACTTC. Encoded protein: CASTKETQYF.

This clonotype was counted between two and nine times. V gene TRBV12-3 or TRBV12-4 combines with J gene TRBJ2-3, with TRBD2 matching over 9 bases. The CDR3 is made up of 12 amino acids. The J segment lost 13 bases and the V segment lost 3 bases, leaving 5 bases of the junction unmatched. The CDR3: CASSLKGTSKYF. Here the CDR3 DNA reads TGTGCCAGCAGTTTGAAAGGGACTAGCAAGTATTTT.

The chain is built from TRBV5-1 and TRBJ2-7; weak D call: TRBD2 (6 bases). The germline CDR1 and CDR2 sequences are SGHRS and YFSETQ. The CDR3 covers 16 residues. Trimming pared 4 bases from V and 2 bases from J, leaving 19 bases between. The CDR3 loop is CASSLRAGLQPYEQYF. The DNA of the CDR3 is TGCGCCAGCAGCCTAAGGGCGGGACTCCAACCCTACGAGCAGTACTTC.

This chain connects TRBV20-1 to TRBJ2-3; D possibly matches TRBD1 or TRBD2 (5 bases each). Between the trimmed V and J ends, which lost 1 base and 0 bases, there was a span of 14 bases. This CDR3 is built from 16 residues. Germline V lookup: CDR1 DFQATT, CDR2 SNEGSKA (reference sequence). The CDR3 reads CSARADLWGSTDTQYF. Written as DNA, the CDR3 is TGCAGTGCTAGAGCCGACCTTTGGGGGAGCACAGATACGCAGTATTTT.

This clonotype has more than one count but fewer than ten. This chain uses TRBV24-1 with TRBJ2-1; 9 bases agree with TRBD2. The CDR3 is made up of 16 amino acids. V gave up 3 bases and J gave up 4 bases; unmatched junction bases: 6. The V gene's germline CDR1 is KGHDR and CDR2 SFDVKD. The CDR3 reads CATSDAIAGVYNEQFF. The CDR3 coding sequence is TGTGCCACCAGTGATGCTATAGCGGGAGTGTACAATGAGCAGTTCTTC.

This rearrangement joins TRBV20-1 to TRBJ2-3; 8 bases agree with TRBD1. Germline assignment: CDR1 DFQATT and CDR2 SNEGSKA (reference sequence). The CDR3 has 13 residues. The V and J ends lost 5 bases and 4 bases, in that order; junction bases with no gene match: 5. Here the CDR3 reads CSAFPDRADTQYF. For the CDR3, the DNA is TGCAGTGCTTTCCCGGACAGGGCAGATACGCAGTATTTT.

V and J are TRBV5-1 and TRBJ1-1, with TRBD1 matching 7 bases. CDR1 and CDR2 from the germline V gene are SGHRS and YFSETQ. This CDR3 has 14 residues. The J segment lost 4 bases and the V segment lost 5 bases, leaving 8 bases of the junction unmatched. CDR3 nucleotide sequence: TGCGCCAGCAGTCAATCCAACAGGGGCACTGAAGCTTTCTTT. It specifies CASSQSNRGTEAFF.

This clonotype was counted ten times or more. This chain connects TRBV20-1 to TRBJ1-2; D gene ambiguous. There are 12 residues in the CDR3. CDR1 and CDR2 (germline): DFQATT, SNEGSKA (reference sequence). V was trimmed by 8 bases and J by 2 bases, leaving 12 bases between them. The CDR3, as DNA: TGCAGTTCGTCTACAGCAAACTATGGCTACACCTTC. It encodes CSSSTANYGYTF.

The chain is built from TRBV20-1 and TRBJ2-3; no definite D call. V lost 0 bases and J 1 base, leaving 5 bases between the germline ends. The CDR3 spans 13 residues. CDR1 is DFQATT, CDR2 SNEGSKA, per germline (reference sequence). The CDR3 sequence: CSAREPRTDTQYF. In nucleotides, the CDR3 is TGCAGTGCTAGAGAACCTCGCACAGATACGCAGTATTTT.

This clonotype has a handful of counts. The genes are TRBV5-6 and TRBJ2-7; tentatively, D is TRBD2 (5 bases). Germline CDR1 SGHDT, CDR2 YYEEEE. V lost 3 bases to trimming and J lost 5 bases, with 9 bases between them. This CDR3 region has 12 residues. The CDR3 region has the DNA TGTGCCAGCAGCTGGACTCCCAACGAGCAGTACTTC. Amino acid sequence: CASSWTPNEQYF.

This clonotype was observed a few times. J is TRBJ2-1 and V is TRBV6-1, with 7 bases matching TRBD1. V shed 3 bases and J 8 bases; nucleotides not matched to a gene: 7. Germline CDR1 is MNHNS and CDR2 is SASEGT. This CDR3 comprises 14 residues. The CDR3 sequence: CASSDLEGGDEQFF. The CDR3 DNA is TGTGCCAGCAGTGATCTAGAAGGGGGCGATGAGCAGTTCTTC.

The J gene is TRBJ2-7, the V gene TRBV29-1; maybe TRBD1 (6 bases). Looked up from germline, CDR1 is SQVTM and CDR2 is ANQGSEA. V was pared by 8 bases and J by 5 bases, with 19 bases between. The CDR3 length is 13 residues. The CDR3 spells CSTGQDLMDEQYF. The CDR3, as DNA: TGCAGCACAGGGCAGGACCTCATGGACGAGCAGTACTTC.

The chain carries TRBV20-1 and TRBJ2-3; D is unresolved. With 5 bases removed from V and 4 bases from J, the gap between germline ends came to 13 bases. The CDR3 extends over 13 amino acids. The germline V gene encodes CDR1 DFQATT and CDR2 SNEGSKA (reference sequence). The CDR3 here is CSALLNKPDTQYF. Here the CDR3 DNA reads TGCAGTGCTCTGTTGAATAAGCCAGATACGCAGTATTTT.